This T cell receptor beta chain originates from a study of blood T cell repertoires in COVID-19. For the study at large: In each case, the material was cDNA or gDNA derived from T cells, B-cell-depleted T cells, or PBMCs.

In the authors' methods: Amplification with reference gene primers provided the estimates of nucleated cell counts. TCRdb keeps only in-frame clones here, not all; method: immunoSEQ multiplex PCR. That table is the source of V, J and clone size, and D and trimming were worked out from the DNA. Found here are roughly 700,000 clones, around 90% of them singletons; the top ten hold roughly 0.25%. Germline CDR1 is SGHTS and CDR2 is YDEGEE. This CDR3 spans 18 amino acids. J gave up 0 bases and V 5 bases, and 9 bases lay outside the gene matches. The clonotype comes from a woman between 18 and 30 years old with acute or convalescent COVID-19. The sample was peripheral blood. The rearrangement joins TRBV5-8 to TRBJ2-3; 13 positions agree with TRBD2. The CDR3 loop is CASSRRLAGGSSTDTQYF. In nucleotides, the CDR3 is TGTGCCAGCAGTCGAAGACTAGCGGGGGGCTCTAGCACAGATACGCAGTATTTT.